This paragraph reports one T cell receptor (beta chain). This sample is part of a study of blood T cell repertoires in COVID-19. Looking at the study overall: COVID-19 samples, acute and convalescent, were from the United States, Italy and Spain. PBMCs, B-cell-depleted T cells, or T cells were the source of the cDNA or gDNA that made up the material.

CDR1 and CDR2 from the germline V gene are KGHSH and LQKENI. There are 13 residues in the CDR3. The V gene lost 1 base and the J gene lost 1 base, with 4 bases spanning the gap. Methods used by the authors: Quantification of nucleated cells was approximated via reference gene primer amplification. Data came from immunoSEQ multiplex PCR; TCRdb stores just in-frame clones and leaves some out. The DNA gave D and trimming, while V, J and clone size come from that table. Here the sample spans some 77,000 clones, about four fifths being singletons. The sample was peripheral blood. J is TRBJ1-1 and V is TRBV18, with D uncertain. The receptor was isolated from a woman in her 70s with acute or convalescent COVID-19. The CDR3: CASSPRPNTEAFF. CDR3 in DNA: TGTGCCAGCTCACCACGGCCGAACACTGAAGCTTTCTTT.